This TCR beta chain was identified during a study of T cell clonality in common variable immunodeficiency. Findings and limits, study-wide: CVID subjects showed higher TCRbeta clonality than healthy controls. Compared with controls, CVID subjects had fewer shared TCRbeta clones. Reportedly, TCR beta sequences from common variable immunodeficiency showed fewer deletions and N-nucleotide insertions.

This clone was seen ten or more times. Its specificity is not known. CVID subjects were some 16 female and around 28 male, aged roughly 9 to 64. Control and CVID samples contributed equal amounts of genomic DNA. TCRdb's copy holds only in-frame clones and misses some; the assay was immunoSEQ multiplex PCR. The sample was found to contain 30,000 to 35,000 clones, and every one recurs. This clonotype originated in a human donor with common variable immunodeficiency. The specimen sequenced was peripheral blood mononuclear cells.

The part of the CDR3 DNA that was read is TGTGCCAGCAGCCCGAAGATGGACAGGGGCGAG. Translated, it gives CASSPKMDRGE. The full CDR3 reads CASSPKMDRGEQYF. The chain combines TRBV7-2 with TRBJ2-7; 9 bases are shared with TRBD1. With the read ending 3 residues before the CDR3 end, the germline J gene is used to fill in that end. Germline lookup yields CDR1 SGHTA and CDR2 FQGNSA. The trim removed 5 bases at V and 6 bases at J, leaving 8 bases unmatched. This CDR3 has 14 amino acids.